Listed here are 25 T cell receptor beta chains from one sample, sequenced in a study of sequential checkpoint blockade in melanoma. The treatment: randomized to nivolumab then ipilimumab (arm A) or the reverse (arm B). Repertoires were generated with immunoSEQ multiplex PCR, while TCRdb's copy carries only in-frame clones and drops some. The table lists approximately 2,300 clones, 20% to 30% of them singletons. This specimen was tumor tissue (inferred from file names), taken from a patient given nivolumab and ipilimumab in sequence. Receptor source: a human donor with melanoma.

V usage is TRBV4-1 and J usage is TRBJ2-7, with D perhaps matching TRBD1 or TRBD2 (5 bases each). CDR3 length equals 15 residues. Trimming removed 4 bases at V and 6 bases at J, with 19 bases between. Germline V gene lookup returns CDR1 MGHRA and CDR2 YSYEKL. The CDR3 region is CASSPPIRGYFEQYF. In DNA form, the CDR3 reads TGCGCCAGCAGCCCCCCCATCCGGGGCTACTTCGAGCAGTACTTC.

The chain employs TRBV11-3 and TRBJ2-6; no clear D. This CDR3 is built from 16 residues. From germline, CDR1 is SGHNT and CDR2 YENEEA. V gave up 5 bases and J gave up 1 base, with 12 bases separating them. CDR3 bases: TGTGCCAGCAGCGGAACCCCACCATCTGGGGCCAACGTCCTGACTTTC. Protein: CASSGTPPSGANVLTF.

V is TRBV6-8 and J is TRBJ2-3, with 11 positions matching TRBD1. Germline V gene sequence: CDR1 MNHGY, CDR2 SAAAGT. The CDR3 runs to 16 residues. The junction had 10 bases not matched to a gene; V was cut back by 6 bases and J by 5 bases. Here the CDR3 reads CASSPGQGAVKDTQYF. The CDR3 DNA is TGTGCCAGCAGCCCCGGACAGGGGGCGGTAAAAGATACGCAGTATTTT.

This clone was recorded a few times. The V gene is TRBV11-3, the J gene TRBJ2-1; TRBD2 aligns across 8 bases. With V trimmed by 1 base and J by 4 bases, 3 bases remained unmatched. The germline CDR1 and CDR2 sequences are SGHNT and YENEEA. The length of the CDR3 is 15 residues. CDR3 residues: CASSLGTSGYNEQFF. The CDR3 nucleotides are TGTGCCAGCAGCTTAGGAACTAGCGGTTACAATGAGCAGTTCTTC.

The rearrangement uses TRBV11-3 and TRBJ2-5; TRBD2 aligns across 8 bases. The CDR3 is made up of 16 amino acids. V shed 5 bases, J shed 1 base, and the junction held 9 bases outside the gene matches. Germline V lookup: CDR1 SGHNT, CDR2 YENEEA. CDR3 sequence (DNA): TGTGCCAGCAGCCAAGCTTTGCGGGGGGCCCAAGAGACCCAGTACTTC. The encoded protein is CASSQALRGAQETQYF.

The chain links TRBV6-8 to TRBJ1-6; tentatively, D is TRBD1 (5 bases). From germline, CDR1 is MNHGY and CDR2 SAAAGT. The CDR3 runs 14 residues. The ends were cut back, 8 bases at V and 6 bases at J, with 14 bases in the middle. CDR3 loop: CASGRDDVNSPLHF. CDR3 nucleotides: TGTGCCAGCGGACGGGACGACGTTAATTCACCCCTCCACTTT.

The table lists this clone with a count of one. V and J are TRBV15 and TRBJ2-5; TRBD2 agrees at 10 bases. CDR3 length equals 17 residues. The V gene's germline CDR1 is LNHNV and CDR2 YYDKDF (reference sequence). With 3 bases clipped from V and 9 bases from J, the junction kept 16 bases outside the gene matches. The CDR3 DNA sequence: TGTGCCACCAGCAGTGACGACTCTAGCGGGGGCCGGGGGGCCCAGTACTTC. The encoded protein is CATSSDDSSGGRGAQYF.

This clone was counted between two and nine times. V usage is TRBV11-3 and J usage is TRBJ2-3, with TRBD2 as a possible D gene (7 bases). The CDR3 has 14 residues. Germline V gene data show CDR1 as SGHNT and CDR2 as YENEEA. V lost 5 bases and J lost 7, with 16 bases in between. The CDR3 loop is CASSPGLGGHTQYF. The CDR3 bases are TGTGCCAGCAGCCCCGGATTGGGGGGGCATACGCAGTATTTT.

This clone was seen a few times. Here the CDR3 reads CASSIQAQNEKLFF. CDR3 DNA sequence: TGTGCCAGTAGTATCCAGGCCCAAAATGAAAAACTGTTTTTT. V and J are TRBV19 and TRBJ1-4; the D is unclear. Germline loops: CDR1 LNHDA, CDR2 SQIVND (reference sequence). There are 14 residues in the CDR3. Between the trimmed V and J ends, which lost 3 bases and 5 bases, there was a span of 10 bases. The full variable domain, in which reference TRBV19 and TRBJ1-4 provide the parts outside the CDR3, is DGGITQSPKYLFRKEGQNVTLSCEQNLNHDAMYWYRQDPGQGLRLIYYSQIVNDFQKGDIAEGYSVSREKKESFPLTVTSAQKNPTAFYLCASSIQAQNEKLFFGSGTQLSVL.

This chain uses TRBV11-3 with TRBJ1-5, with D maybe TRBD1 (5 bases). Trimming pared 5 bases from V and 1 base from J, leaving 27 bases between. The CDR3 sequence is 20 residues long. Germline CDR1 is SGHNT and CDR2 is YENEEA. In DNA, the CDR3 is TGTGCCAGCAGCCCCCAAGCCCCGATTGCGGGGCTTATAAGCAATCAGCCCCAGCATTTT. Translated: CASSPQAPIAGLISNQPQHF.

The chain has TRBV6-8 and TRBJ1-1; D is uncertain. This CDR3 region has 13 residues. Trimming removed 2 bases at V and 1 base at J, with 5 bases between. In germline, CDR1 is MNHGY, CDR2 SAAAGT. CDR3 nucleotides: TGTGCCAGCAGTTACACCAAGAACACTGAAGCTTTCTTT. The encoded protein is CASSYTKNTEAFF.

A few counts support this clone. The chain is built from TRBV6-8 and TRBJ2-3, with unresolved D. CDR1 is MNHGY and CDR2 is SAAAGT in the germline V gene. CDR3 size: 12 residues. With 7 bases removed from V and 2 bases from J, the gap between germline ends came to 7 bases. The DNA of the CDR3 is TGTGCCAGCAAGGCGCTCACAGATACGCAGTATTTT. As protein: CASKALTDTQYF.

This clone was detected a few times. V and J are TRBV7-6 and TRBJ2-5; TRBD2 aligns across 11 bases. The CDR3 is made up of 16 amino acids. V lost 1 base, J lost 7 bases, and 8 bases stayed unmatched. Germline CDR1 reads SGHVS; CDR2 reads FNYEAQ. CDR3 region: CASSLEASGGLGTQYF. The DNA of the CDR3 is TGTGCCAGCAGCTTAGAGGCTAGCGGGGGGCTAGGGACCCAGTACTTC.

In this sample, this clone turned up a few times. The V gene is TRBV19, the J gene TRBJ2-1, with 12 bases aligning to TRBD2. Looked up from germline, CDR1 is LNHDA and CDR2 is SQIVND (reference sequence). The ends lost 5 bases at V and 9 bases at J; junction bases unmatched: 11. The length of the CDR3 is 16 residues. CDR3 DNA: TGTGCCAGTAGTCCCTCACTAGCGGGGGGCCTGACTGAGCAGTTCTTC. Encoded protein: CASSPSLAGGLTEQFF.

By its share, this clone is medium-sized. The CDR3 sequence is CASSLGGQARETQYF. DNA for the CDR3: TGTGCCAGCAGCTTAGGAGGACAGGCAAGGGAGACCCAGTACTTC. The V call is TRBV11-3, the J call TRBJ2-5; 7 bases are a match to TRBD1. V trimming: 1 base; J trimming: 5 bases; junction bases outside the gene matches: 7. This CDR3 has 15 amino acids. Germline V gene lookup returns CDR1 SGHNT and CDR2 YENEEA.

V is TRBV25-1 and J is TRBJ1-2; D is unresolved. Trimming removed 6 bases from V and 0 bases from J, with 14 bases in between. The germline V gene encodes CDR1 MGHDK and CDR2 SYGVNS. This CDR3 region has 15 residues. CDR3 sequence reads: CASSSSRSSNYGYTF. CDR3 nucleotides: TGTGCCAGCAGCTCTTCACGGTCCTCTAACTATGGCTACACCTTC.

The V and J genes are TRBV14 and TRBJ1-1; D possibly corresponds to TRBD1 (6 bases). This CDR3 spans 14 amino acids. V gave up 1 base and J gave up 5 bases, with 11 bases separating them. The V gene's germline CDR1 is SGHDN and CDR2 FVKESK. This CDR3 is CASSQVNRETEAFF. The CDR3 DNA is TGTGCCAGCAGCCAAGTGAACAGGGAGACTGAAGCTTTCTTT. The full variable domain, its missing parts supplied by reference TRBV14 and TRBJ1-1, is EAGVTQFPSHSVIEKGQTVTLRCDPISGHDNLYWYRRVMGKEIKFLLHFVKESKQDESGMPNNRFLAERTGGTYSTLKVQPAELEDSGVYFCASSQVNRETEAFFGQGTRLTVV.

This clone was detected only a few times. The rearrangement uses TRBV28 and TRBJ1-6; 7 bases fit TRBD1. The germline CDR1 and CDR2 sequences are MDHEN and SYDVKM. J lost 7 bases, V lost 5 bases, and 2 bases had no gene match. CDR3 size: 13 residues. CDR3 region: CASSPGQNSPLHF. In DNA form, the CDR3 reads TGTGCCAGCAGTCCGGGACAGAATTCACCCCTCCACTTT.

This chain links TRBV14 with TRBJ1-2; TRBD1 is a possible D gene (5 bases). CDR3 length: 13 residues. Trimming took off 4 bases at V and 3 bases at J, with 9 bases between the two ends. CDR1 is SGHDN and CDR2 is FVKESK in the germline V gene. The CDR3 protein is CASSLGTDYGYTF. As DNA, the CDR3 is TGTGCCAGCAGCCTGGGGACCGACTATGGCTACACCTTC. The entire variable domain, with the rest obtained from reference TRBV14 and TRBJ1-2, is as follows: EAGVTQFPSHSVIEKGQTVTLRCDPISGHDNLYWYRRVMGKEIKFLLHFVKESKQDESGMPNNRFLAERTGGTYSTLKVQPAELEDSGVYFCASSLGTDYGYTFGSGTRLTVV.

This clone is deemed large. The chain uses TRBV6-8 and TRBJ1-4; D may be TRBD1 (5 bases). Looked up from germline, CDR1 is MNHGY and CDR2 is SAAAGT. V lost 6 bases to trimming and J lost 7 bases, with 15 bases between them. The CDR3 extends over 14 amino acids. The CDR3 region has the DNA TGTGCCAGCAGGTTTGGGACTAGTGGTGAAAAACTGTTTTTT. As protein: CASRFGTSGEKLFF.

This rearrangement joins TRBV14 to TRBJ1-1, with D hard to call. The V gene lost 4 bases and the J gene lost 0 bases, with 6 bases spanning the gap. CDR3 size: 13 residues. CDR1 SGHDN and CDR2 FVKESK come from the germline V gene. DNA for the CDR3: TGTGCCAGCAGCCCGAGTATGAACACTGAAGCTTTCTTT. Amino acid sequence: CASSPSMNTEAFF. Full variable domain (rest looked up from reference TRBV14 and TRBJ1-1): EAGVTQFPSHSVIEKGQTVTLRCDPISGHDNLYWYRRVMGKEIKFLLHFVKESKQDESGMPNNRFLAERTGGTYSTLKVQPAELEDSGVYFCASSPSMNTEAFFGQGTRLTVV.

This clone is a singleton in its sample. The V and J genes are TRBV5-1 and TRBJ2-3; TRBD2 agrees at 8 bases. There are 16 residues in the CDR3. J was trimmed by 1 base and V by 4 bases; bases with no gene match: 8. Germline CDR1 reads SGHRS; CDR2 reads YFSETQ. CDR3 sequence reads: CASSLGGDWGTDTQYF. DNA of the CDR3: TGCGCCAGCAGCCTCGGGGGGGATTGGGGCACAGATACGCAGTATTTT. Together with reference TRBV5-1 and TRBJ2-3, the CDR3 gives the full variable domain: KAGVTQTPRYLIKTRGQQVTLSCSPISGHRSVSWYQQTPGQGLQFLFEYFSETQRNKGNFPGRFSGRQFSNSRSEMNVSTLELGDSALYLCASSLGGDWGTDTQYFGPGTRLTVL.

A single count supports this clone. V and J are TRBV19 and TRBJ1-2; D is uncertain. This CDR3 comprises 13 residues. V was clipped by 6 bases and J by 0 bases, with 8 bases between them. Germline V gene lookup returns CDR1 LNHDA and CDR2 SQIVND (reference sequence). In DNA form, the CDR3 reads TGTGCCAGTAGCCTAGACTCTAACTATGGCTACACCTTC. Its translation: CASSLDSNYGYTF.

The genes are TRBV19 and TRBJ2-3; D possibly matches TRBD1 or TRBD2 (6 bases each). Germline loops: CDR1 LNHDA, CDR2 SQIVND (reference sequence). Between the trimmed V and J ends, which lost 4 bases and 3 bases, there was a span of 8 bases. The CDR3 sequence is 13 residues long. CDR3 sequence reads: CASSRGATDTQYF. The CDR3 region has the DNA TGTGCCAGTAGTAGGGGGGCGACAGATACGCAGTATTTT.

In this sample, this clone turned up a few times. This chain uses TRBV6-8 with TRBJ2-1, with 8 bases identical to TRBD2. The CDR3 length is 13 residues. From germline, CDR1 is MNHGY and CDR2 SAAAGT. Germline trimming cut 6 bases from V and 5 bases from J; bases unmatched to any gene: 3. CDR3 nucleotides: TGTGCCAGCAGCACCGGGGGGGACAATGAGCAGTTCTTC. Residues: CASSTGGDNEQFF.